Presented here are 22 T cell receptor beta chains from one specimen sequenced in a study of T-cell memory formation after mild COVID-19. From the 5' RACE reads, TCRdb called clonotypes with MiXCR, one entry per CDR3 protein. The sample gives fewer than 450,000 distinct CDR3 sequences, roughly 26% of which show up once; 8.5% to 9% is in the top ten. Sequencing input: PBMCs or a T cell subset sorted from them (not recorded which). The receptors were sampled from an adult woman who had mild COVID-19 (a few samples of this study predate the infection). Cell type and time point are not known.

Worth noting for this clonotype: One end of the junction does not line up with germline, which may come from a read error. The chain links TRBV7-7 to TRBJ2-7; D unresolved. The CDR3 is 15 amino acids. Germline lookup yields CDR1 SSHAT and CDR2 FNYEAQ (reference sequence). CDR3 bases: TGTGCTAGCAGCCCCTCTGGCGGAACGCGGAACGAGCAGTACTTC. Translated: CASSPSGGTRNEQYF.

The genes are TRBV10-3 and TRBJ1-2, with 7 bases fitting TRBD1. J gave up 4 bases and V 6 bases, and 8 bases lay outside the gene matches. CDR1 is ENHRY, CDR2 SYGVKD, per germline. The CDR3 contains 14 residues. The CDR3 region has the DNA TGTGCCATCAGCCCAGGGGGAGCTTTCTATGGCTACACCTTC. Encoded protein: CAISPGGAFYGYTF.

The chain couples TRBV25-1 to TRBJ2-5; D perhaps matches TRBD2 (5 bases). Germline assignment: CDR1 MGHDK and CDR2 SYGVNS. Trimming cost V 6 bases and J 1 base, with 21 bases left between them. This CDR3 is 17 amino acids long. The CDR3 sequence is CASRITSGFPGQETQYF. The CDR3 DNA follows: TGTGCCAGCAGGATAACCTCGGGGTTTCCGGGCCAAGAGACCCAGTACTTC.

This clonotype was seen a handful of times. The rearrangement links TRBV7-9 to TRBJ2-7; 9 nucleotides match TRBD1. CDR1 SEHNR and CDR2 FQNEAQ come from the germline V gene (reference sequence). Trimming cost V 5 bases and J 2 bases; bases outside gene matches: 7. The CDR3 has 15 residues. CDR3 sequence reads: CASSRPGTGTYEQYF. As DNA, the CDR3 is TGTGCCAGCAGCCGACCCGGGACAGGGACCTACGAGCAGTACTTC.

In this sample, this clonotype turned up a few times. J is TRBJ2-5 and V is TRBV29-1, with 7 bases that match TRBD1. This CDR3 is 14 amino acids long. V gave up 3 bases and J gave up 5 bases; unmatched junction bases: 9. CDR1 is SQVTM and CDR2 is ANQGSEA in the germline V gene. In nucleotides, the CDR3 is TGCAGCGTTGAGTCCAGGGGGTTATACGAGACCCAGTACTTC. The encoded protein is CSVESRGLYETQYF.

With respect to this clonotype: Without the conserved terminal phenylalanine or tryptophan, this CDR3 likely stems from a read error. This sequence joins TRBV4-3 and TRBJ2-7; unclear D gene. The CDR3 sequence is 15 residues long. V was pared by 1 base and J by 4 bases, with 14 bases between. In germline, CDR1 is LGHNA, CDR2 YSLEER. CDR3 residues: CASSQASHVFYEQYI. The CDR3 DNA sequence: TGCGCCAGCAGCCAAGCGAGTCATGTCTTTTACGAGCAGTACATC.

This sequence joins TRBV5-1 and TRBJ2-1; D tentatively fits TRBD1 or TRBD2 (6 bases each). The V gene's germline CDR1 is SGHRS and CDR2 YFSETQ. Trimming left V 0 bases short and J 7 bases short, with 14 bases between. The CDR3 contains 15 residues. This CDR3 is CASSLEGGIQNEQFF. As DNA, the CDR3 is TGCGCCAGCAGCTTGGAAGGGGGGATCCAGAATGAGCAGTTCTTC.

This clonotype was counted only a few times. The chain has TRBV18 and TRBJ2-7; possible D gene TRBD1, 6 bases. V was trimmed by 4 bases and J by 7 bases, leaving 14 bases between them. The CDR3 covers 13 residues. Per germline, CDR1 KGHSH and CDR2 LQKENI. This CDR3 reads CASSLNRDIEQYF. The CDR3 DNA follows: TGTGCCAGCTCACTTAACCGGGACATAGAGCAGTACTTC.

In this sample, this clonotype turned up many times. The rearrangement joins TRBV5-1 to TRBJ2-2, with TRBD2 identical over 11 bases. Germline lookup yields CDR1 SGHRS and CDR2 YFSETQ. V shed 5 bases, J shed 6 bases, and the junction held 6 bases outside the gene matches. The CDR3 totals 15 residues. CDR3 in amino acids: CASRSTSGSPGELFF. As DNA, the CDR3 is TGCGCCAGCAGGTCTACTAGCGGGAGCCCCGGGGAGCTGTTTTTT.

This clonotype was found a few times. J is TRBJ2-1 and V is TRBV24-1, with 9 nucleotides matching TRBD2. Germline loops: CDR1 KGHDR, CDR2 SFDVKD. V lost 5 bases and J lost 4; bases outside the gene matches: 11. The length of the CDR3 is 17 residues. The CDR3 DNA is TGTGCCACCAGTGTCGGTAGCGGGGGAGGCCTATACAATGAGCAGTTCTTC. This sequence encodes CATSVGSGGGLYNEQFF.

The J gene is TRBJ2-5, the V gene TRBV5-1, with D possibly matching TRBD2 (6 bases). This CDR3 comprises 14 residues. With 0 bases removed from V and 5 bases from J, the gap between germline ends came to 11 bases. The germline V gene encodes CDR1 SGHRS and CDR2 YFSETQ. The CDR3 reads CASSLVGGLETQYF. The CDR3 DNA reads TGCGCCAGCAGCTTGGTCGGGGGTTTGGAGACCCAGTACTTC.

This clonotype was seen a handful of times. This chain joins TRBV18 and TRBJ2-1; no clear D gene. Germline V lookup: CDR1 KGHSH, CDR2 LQKENI. Deletions cut 0 bases from V and 6 bases from J, with 9 bases between. This CDR3 has 14 residues. The CDR3 DNA is TGTGCCAGCTCACCACCAGGGCCCACCAATGAGCAGTTCTTC. Amino acids: CASSPPGPTNEQFF. The complete variable domain, with remaining parts taken from reference TRBV18 and TRBJ2-1, reads NAGVMQNPRHLVRRRGQEARLRCSPMKGHSHVYWYRQLPEEGLKFMVYLQKENIIDESGMPKERFSAEFPKEGPSILRIQQVVRGDSAAYFCASSPPGPTNEQFFGPGTRLTVL.

This clonotype was picked up a small number of times. V usage is TRBV7-2 and J usage is TRBJ2-7, with a weak D call TRBD2 (6 bases). The V and J ends lost 3 bases and 6 bases respectively, with 12 bases between them. Looked up from germline, CDR1 is SGHTA and CDR2 is FQGNSA. This CDR3 spans 13 amino acids. The CDR3 protein is CASSFPRESEQYF. CDR3 nucleotides: TGTGCCAGCAGCTTCCCCCGGGAGTCCGAGCAGTACTTC.

This chain connects TRBV4-1 to TRBJ1-2, with TRBD1 matching 8 bases. The V gene's germline CDR1 is MGHRA and CDR2 YSYEKL. V lost 2 bases to trimming and J lost 8 bases; unmatched junction nucleotides: 10. The CDR3 covers 15 residues. The CDR3 DNA reads as TGCGCCAGCAGCCAAAAATGGGGGACAGGTTCCGGCTACACCTTC. Encoded protein: CASSQKWGTGSGYTF.

This sequence joins TRBV6-5 and TRBJ2-1; 16 bases map to TRBD2. The CDR3 is made up of 19 amino acids. Germline lookup yields CDR1 MNHEY and CDR2 SVGAGI. J was trimmed by 9 bases and V by 2 bases; bases with no gene match: 13. The CDR3 DNA sequence: TGTGCCAGCAGTTACCACCCGGGACTAGCGGGAGGGGCAGGGGTTGAGCAGTTCTTC. It specifies CASSYHPGLAGGAGVEQFF.

The J gene is TRBJ1-5, the V gene TRBV15; the match to TRBD1 covers 7 bases. The ends lost 2 bases at V and 5 bases at J; junction bases unmatched: 6. CDR1 is LNHNV and CDR2 is YYDKDF in the germline V gene (reference sequence). The CDR3 length is 15 residues. The CDR3 bases are TGTGCCACCAGCAGAAATCGGGACAGTTATCAGCCCCAGCATTTT. Translated, it gives CATSRNRDSYQPQHF.

CDR3 loop: CASSAFQGAAETQYF. CDR3 sequence (DNA): TGTGCCAGCAGCGCCTTCCAGGGGGCCGCAGAGACCCAGTACTTC. The V gene is TRBV9, the J gene TRBJ2-5; 8 bases agree with TRBD1. V dropped 3 bases and J dropped 4; count of bases not matched to a gene: 8. CDR3 length equals 15 residues. Germline V gene data show CDR1 as SGDLS and CDR2 as YYNGEE.

The chain combines TRBV2 with TRBJ1-2, with 9 bases that match TRBD1. The germline V gene encodes CDR1 SNHLY and CDR2 FYNNEI. The CDR3 consists of 16 residues. V trimming: 0 bases; J trimming: 8 bases; junction bases outside the gene matches: 10. CDR3 sequence: CASSEASKQGADGYTF. As DNA, the CDR3 is TGTGCCAGCAGTGAAGCCTCCAAACAGGGGGCAGACGGCTACACCTTC.

The chain combines TRBV3-1 with TRBJ2-7, with TRBD1 as a possible D gene (5 bases). V lost 4 bases, J lost 5 bases, and 12 bases lay in between. CDR1 LGHDT and CDR2 YNNKEL come from the germline V gene (reference sequence). The CDR3 extends over 13 amino acids. Here the CDR3 reads CASSLWTSHEQYF. DNA of the CDR3: TGTGCCAGCAGCCTTTGGACATCCCACGAGCAGTACTTC.

This clonotype turned up a few times. This chain connects TRBV20-1 to TRBJ2-1; the D gene is possibly TRBD1 (6 bases). Germline loops: CDR1 DFQATT, CDR2 SNEGSKA (reference sequence). V was pared by 6 bases and J by 7 bases, with 22 bases between. The CDR3 has 15 amino acids. The CDR3 loop is CSASLTVDTGNEQFF. The CDR3 region has the DNA TGCAGTGCCTCACTTACGGTTGATACAGGGAATGAGCAGTTCTTC.

V gene TRBV6-2 or TRBV6-3 combines with J gene TRBJ2-7; 12 nucleotides match TRBD1. This CDR3 comprises 16 residues. Germline V gene lookup returns CDR1 MNHEY and CDR2 SVGEGT. V was pared by 1 base and J by 4 bases, with 5 bases of the junction left unmatched. CDR3 nucleotides: TGTGCCAGCAGTTACTATGGGACAGGGGGCGAGTACGAGCAGTACTTC. It translates to CASSYYGTGGEYEQYF.

V gene TRBV6-6 combines with J gene TRBJ2-2, with a weak D call TRBD2 (5 bases). CDR1 is MNHNY and CDR2 is SVGAGI in the germline V gene (reference sequence). This CDR3 has 17 amino acids. V was shortened by 0 bases and J by 4 bases, with 15 bases between the two germline ends. The CDR3 DNA reads as TGTGCCAGCAGTTACTCGAACCCCGCCCGGGGCACCGGGGAGCTGTTTTTT. Its protein is CASSYSNPARGTGELFF.